This T cell receptor (beta chain) was identified during a study of T cell repertoires in cytomegalovirus infection. Note on this clonotype: Its target is unknown.

CDR1 is LGHDT, CDR2 YNNKEL, per germline (reference sequence). Trimming stripped 1 base from V and 0 bases from J, with 10 bases between. The CDR3 has 16 residues. TCRdb re-called the reads through MiXCR, storing one row per CDR3 protein. The sample records 640,000 or so distinct CDR3 sequences, 30% to 35% being singletons. The gene calls are TRBV3-1 and TRBJ2-1; no clear D gene. The sequence derives from a human donor in good health (CMV status not recorded). Some clones in this sample may be carry-over from other donors' samples. The material was cultured PBMCs, obtained from culture after CMV antigen stimulation. Here the CDR3 DNA reads TGTGCCAGCAGCCAAGTCACCACGAGCTCCTACAATGAGCAGTTCTTC. It is translated as CASSQVTTSSYNEQFF.